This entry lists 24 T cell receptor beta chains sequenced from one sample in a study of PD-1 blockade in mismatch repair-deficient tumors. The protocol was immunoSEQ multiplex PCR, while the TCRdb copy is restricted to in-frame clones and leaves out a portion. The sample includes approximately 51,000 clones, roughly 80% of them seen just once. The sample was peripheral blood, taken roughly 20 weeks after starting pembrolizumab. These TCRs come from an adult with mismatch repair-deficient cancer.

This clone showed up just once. The CDR3 reads CASSLGSIGFEQFF. CDR3 bases: TGTGCCAGCAGCTTGGGGTCCATTGGTTTTGAGCAGTTCTTC. The chain recombines TRBV5-4 with TRBJ2-1; D uncertain. The CDR3 covers 14 residues. Germline V gene sequence: CDR1 SGHNT, CDR2 YYREEE (reference sequence). Trimming took 0 bases from V and 9 from J, leaving 13 bases between them. Filled out from reference TRBV5-4 and TRBJ2-1, the complete variable domain reads ETGVTQSPTHLIKTRGQQVTLRCSSQSGHNTVSWYQQALGQGPQFIFQYYREEENGRGNFPPRFSGLQFPNYSSELNVNALELDDSALYLCASSLGSIGFEQFFGPGTRLTVL.

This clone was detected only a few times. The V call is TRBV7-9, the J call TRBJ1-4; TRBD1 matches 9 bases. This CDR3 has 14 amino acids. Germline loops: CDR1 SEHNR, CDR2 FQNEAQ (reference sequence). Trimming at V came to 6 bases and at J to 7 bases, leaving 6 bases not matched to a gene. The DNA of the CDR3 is TGTGCCAGCAGTACACAGGGGGCTCGTGAAAAACTGTTTTTT. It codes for CASSTQGAREKLFF. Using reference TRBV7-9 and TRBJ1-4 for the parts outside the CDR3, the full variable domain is DTGVSQNPRHKITKRGQNVTFRCDPISEHNRLYWYRQTLGQGPEFLTYFQNEAQLEKSRLLSDRFSAERPKGSFSTLEIQRTEQGDSAMYLCASSTQGAREKLFFGSGTQLSVL.

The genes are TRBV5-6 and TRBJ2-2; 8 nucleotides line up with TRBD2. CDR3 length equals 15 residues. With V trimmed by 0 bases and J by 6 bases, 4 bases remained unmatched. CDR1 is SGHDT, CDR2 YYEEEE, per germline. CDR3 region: CASSLGTSIPGELFF. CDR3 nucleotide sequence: TGTGCCAGCAGCTTGGGGACTAGCATCCCCGGGGAGCTGTTTTTT.

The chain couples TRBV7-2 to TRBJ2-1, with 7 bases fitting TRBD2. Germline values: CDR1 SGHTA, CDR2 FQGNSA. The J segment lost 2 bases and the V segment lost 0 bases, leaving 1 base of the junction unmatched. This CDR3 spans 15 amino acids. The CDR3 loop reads CASSLAGRTYNEQFF. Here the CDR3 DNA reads TGTGCCAGCAGCTTAGCCGGGAGGACCTACAATGAGCAGTTCTTC.

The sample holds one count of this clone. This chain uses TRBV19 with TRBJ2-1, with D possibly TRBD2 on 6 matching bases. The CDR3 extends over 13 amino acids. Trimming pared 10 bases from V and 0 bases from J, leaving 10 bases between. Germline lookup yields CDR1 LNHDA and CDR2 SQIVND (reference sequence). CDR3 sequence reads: CATSGASYNEQFF. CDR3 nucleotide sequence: TGTGCCACGTCGGGAGCCTCCTACAATGAGCAGTTCTTC.

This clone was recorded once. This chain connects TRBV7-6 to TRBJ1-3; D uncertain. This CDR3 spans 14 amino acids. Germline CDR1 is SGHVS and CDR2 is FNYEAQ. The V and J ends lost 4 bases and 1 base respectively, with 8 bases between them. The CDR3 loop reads CASSWEPSGNTIYF. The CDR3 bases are TGTGCCAGCAGCTGGGAACCTTCTGGAAACACCATATATTTT.

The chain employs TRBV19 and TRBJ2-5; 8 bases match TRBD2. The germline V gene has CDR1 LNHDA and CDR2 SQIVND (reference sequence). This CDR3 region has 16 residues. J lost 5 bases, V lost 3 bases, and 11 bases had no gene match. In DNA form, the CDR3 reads TGTGCCAGTAGTATTACTCTAGCGGGTACGGGGGAGACCCAGTACTTC. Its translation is CASSITLAGTGETQYF. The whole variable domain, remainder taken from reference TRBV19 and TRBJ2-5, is DGGITQSPKYLFRKEGQNVTLSCEQNLNHDAMYWYRQDPGQGLRLIYYSQIVNDFQKGDIAEGYSVSREKKESFPLTVTSAQKNPTAFYLCASSITLAGTGETQYFGPGTRLLVL.

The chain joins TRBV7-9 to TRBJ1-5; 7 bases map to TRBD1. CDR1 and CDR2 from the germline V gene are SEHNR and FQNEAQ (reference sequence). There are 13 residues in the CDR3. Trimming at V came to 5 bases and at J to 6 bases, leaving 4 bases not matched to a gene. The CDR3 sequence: CASSGAGGQPQHF. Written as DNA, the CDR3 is TGTGCCAGCAGCGGGGCAGGGGGTCAGCCCCAGCATTTT.

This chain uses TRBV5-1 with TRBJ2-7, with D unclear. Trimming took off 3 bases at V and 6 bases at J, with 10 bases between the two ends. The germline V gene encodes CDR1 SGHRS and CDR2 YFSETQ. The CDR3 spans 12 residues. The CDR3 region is CASSYSNSEQYF. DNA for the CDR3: TGCGCCAGCAGCTACTCTAACTCCGAGCAGTACTTC.

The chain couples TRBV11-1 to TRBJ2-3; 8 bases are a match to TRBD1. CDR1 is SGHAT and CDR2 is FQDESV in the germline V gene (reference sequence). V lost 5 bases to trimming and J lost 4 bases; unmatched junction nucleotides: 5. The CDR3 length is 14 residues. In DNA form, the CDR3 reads TGTGCCAGCAGCCTCGGACAGGGCCCAGATACGCAGTATTTT. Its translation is CASSLGQGPDTQYF.

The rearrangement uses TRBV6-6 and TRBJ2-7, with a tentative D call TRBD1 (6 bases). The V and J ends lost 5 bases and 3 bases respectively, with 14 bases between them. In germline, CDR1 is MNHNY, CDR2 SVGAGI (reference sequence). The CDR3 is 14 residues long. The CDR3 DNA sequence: TGTGCCAGCAGTCCTCAAGGACAGAACTACGAGCAGTACTTC. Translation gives CASSPQGQNYEQYF.

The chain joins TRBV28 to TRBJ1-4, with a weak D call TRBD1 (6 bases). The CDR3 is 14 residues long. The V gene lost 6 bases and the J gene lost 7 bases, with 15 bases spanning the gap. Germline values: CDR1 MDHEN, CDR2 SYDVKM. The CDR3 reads CASRSGAGFEKLFF. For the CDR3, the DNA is TGTGCCAGCAGGTCGGGGGCCGGTTTTGAAAAACTGTTTTTT.

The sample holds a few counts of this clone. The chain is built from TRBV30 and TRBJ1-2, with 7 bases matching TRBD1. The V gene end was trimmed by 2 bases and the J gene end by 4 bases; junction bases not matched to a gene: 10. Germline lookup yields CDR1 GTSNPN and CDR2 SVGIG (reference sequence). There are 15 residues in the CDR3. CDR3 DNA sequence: TGTGCCTGGAGTACGGCAGGGGGTAAGAGCTATGGCTACACCTTC. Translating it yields CAWSTAGGKSYGYTF.

The CDR3 bases are TGTGCCAGCAGCCCCACCCCAGGGACTAGGTTTCACGGGGAGCTGTTTTTT. Translating gives CASSPTPGTRFHGELFF. The V call is TRBV7-6, the J call TRBJ2-2; 8 bases are shared with TRBD2. Germline CDR1 SGHVS, CDR2 FNYEAQ. V trimming: 5 bases; J trimming: 7 bases; junction bases outside the gene matches: 15. CDR3 length: 17 residues.

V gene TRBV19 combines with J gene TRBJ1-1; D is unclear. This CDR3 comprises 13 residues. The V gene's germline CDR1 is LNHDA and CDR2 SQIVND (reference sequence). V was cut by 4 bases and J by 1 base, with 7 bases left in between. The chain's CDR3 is CASSRRENTEAFF. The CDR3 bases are TGTGCCAGTAGTAGAAGGGAGAACACTGAAGCTTTCTTT.

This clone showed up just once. The CDR3 spells CASSPAPSGRSGTGELFF. DNA for the CDR3: TGTGCCAGCAGCCCGGCACCTAGCGGGAGATCGGGCACCGGGGAGCTGTTTTTT. V usage is TRBV7-9 and J usage is TRBJ2-2; 10 bases match TRBD2. The V segment lost 5 bases and the J segment 4 bases; nucleotides outside the gene matches: 13. CDR1 and CDR2 (germline): SEHNR, FQNEAQ (reference sequence). The CDR3 contains 18 residues.

CDR3 bases: TGCAGCGTTGAAGGGGGACTAGCGGCCGGGGAGCTGTTTTTT. Translating gives CSVEGGLAAGELFF. This chain links TRBV29-1 with TRBJ2-2, with 11 bases fitting TRBD2. Germline values: CDR1 SQVTM, CDR2 ANQGSEA. This CDR3 comprises 14 residues. The junction had 1 base not matched to a gene; V was cut back by 1 base and J by 6 bases.

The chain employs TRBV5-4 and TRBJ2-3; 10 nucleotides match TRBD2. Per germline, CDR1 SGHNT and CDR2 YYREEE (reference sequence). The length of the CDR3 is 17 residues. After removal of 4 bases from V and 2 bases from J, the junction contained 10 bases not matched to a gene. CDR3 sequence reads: CASSPRTSGRYTDTQYF. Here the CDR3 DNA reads TGTGCCAGCAGCCCCAGGACTAGCGGACGGTACACAGATACGCAGTATTTT.

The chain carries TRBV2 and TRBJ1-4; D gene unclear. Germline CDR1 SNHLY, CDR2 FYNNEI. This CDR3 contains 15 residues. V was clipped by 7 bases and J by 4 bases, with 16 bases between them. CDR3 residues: CASTDSETYNEKLFF. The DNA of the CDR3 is TGTGCCAGCACAGACTCAGAGACCTATAATGAAAAACTGTTTTTT.

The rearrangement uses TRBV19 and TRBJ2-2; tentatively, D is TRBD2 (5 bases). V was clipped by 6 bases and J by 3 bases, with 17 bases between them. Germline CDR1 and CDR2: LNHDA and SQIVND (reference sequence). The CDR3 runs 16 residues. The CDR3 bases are TGTGCCAGTAGCATGCTTAGGGAGTTGGACACCGGGGAGCTGTTTTTT. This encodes CASSMLRELDTGELFF.

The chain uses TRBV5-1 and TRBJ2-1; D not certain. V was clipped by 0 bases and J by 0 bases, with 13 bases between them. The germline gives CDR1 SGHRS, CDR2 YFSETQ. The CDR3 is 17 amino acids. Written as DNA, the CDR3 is TGCGCCAGCAGCTTGGTCCCTAGTCAGAGCTCCTACAATGAGCAGTTCTTC. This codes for CASSLVPSQSSYNEQFF. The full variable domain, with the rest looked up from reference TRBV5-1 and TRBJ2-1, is KAGVTQTPRYLIKTRGQQVTLSCSPISGHRSVSWYQQTPGQGLQFLFEYFSETQRNKGNFPGRFSGRQFSNSRSEMNVSTLELGDSALYLCASSLVPSQSSYNEQFFGPGTRLTVL.

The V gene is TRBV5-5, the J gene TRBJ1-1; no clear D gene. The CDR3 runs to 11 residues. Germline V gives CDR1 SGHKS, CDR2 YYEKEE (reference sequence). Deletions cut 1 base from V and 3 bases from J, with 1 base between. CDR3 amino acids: CASSLHTEAFF. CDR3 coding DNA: TGTGCCAGCAGCTTGCACACTGAAGCTTTCTTT.

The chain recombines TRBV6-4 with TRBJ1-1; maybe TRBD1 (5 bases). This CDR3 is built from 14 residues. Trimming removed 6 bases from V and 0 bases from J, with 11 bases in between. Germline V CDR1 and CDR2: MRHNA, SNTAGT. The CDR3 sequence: CASRDTDMNTEAFF. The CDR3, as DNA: TGTGCCAGCAGGGACACAGATATGAACACTGAAGCTTTCTTT.

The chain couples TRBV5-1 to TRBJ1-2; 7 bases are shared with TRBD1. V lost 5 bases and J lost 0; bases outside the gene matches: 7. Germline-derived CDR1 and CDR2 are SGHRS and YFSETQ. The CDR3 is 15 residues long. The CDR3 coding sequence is TGCGCCAGCAGTCGGGACAGACTAGCTAACTATGGCTACACCTTC. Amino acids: CASSRDRLANYGYTF. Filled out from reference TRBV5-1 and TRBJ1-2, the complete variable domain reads KAGVTQTPRYLIKTRGQQVTLSCSPISGHRSVSWYQQTPGQGLQFLFEYFSETQRNKGNFPGRFSGRQFSNSRSEMNVSTLELGDSALYLCASSRDRLANYGYTFGSGTRLTVV.